These 15 T cell receptor beta chains share one sample of origin, sequenced in a study of blood T cell repertoires in COVID-19. Assay used: immunoSEQ multiplex PCR; TCRdb lists only in-frame clones, some missing. The sample consists of under 250,000 clones, 70% to 90% of them appearing once. The material sequenced was peripheral blood. Receptors originate from a woman aged 65 to 85 with COVID-19, enrolled during active disease.

The chain has TRBV15 and TRBJ1-2, with TRBD1 identical over 11 bases. CDR1 and CDR2 from the germline V gene are LNHNV and YYDKDF (reference sequence). This CDR3 spans 16 amino acids. Unmatched junction bases numbered 7, after V lost 0 bases and J lost 7 bases. The CDR3 DNA reads as TGTGCCACCAGCAGAGATGAAAGGACAGGGGGCTCTGGCTACACCTTC. As protein: CATSRDERTGGSGYTF.

A single count supports this clone. This chain links TRBV7-2 with TRBJ2-7; 9 nucleotides line up with TRBD1. CDR3 length: 14 residues. Germline V gene lookup returns CDR1 SGHTA and CDR2 FQGNSA. Losses at the gene ends were 2 bases for V and 4 bases for J; bases not matched to a gene: 3. The CDR3 nucleotides are TGTGCCAGCAGCTTATTACAGGGGGCGTACGAGCAGTACTTC. Amino acid sequence: CASSLLQGAYEQYF.

The chain joins TRBV7-8 to TRBJ1-2; D perhaps matches TRBD1 (6 bases). Trimming took off 0 bases at V and 0 bases at J, with 17 bases between the two ends. CDR1 and CDR2 (germline): SGHVS, FQNEAQ. This CDR3 has 18 amino acids. The CDR3 sequence is CASSLAFTGLDTNYGYTF. DNA of the CDR3: TGTGCCAGCAGCTTAGCCTTTACAGGGTTGGATACTAACTATGGCTACACCTTC. Filled out from reference TRBV7-8 and TRBJ1-2, the complete variable domain reads GAGVSQSPRYKVAKRGQDVALRCDPISGHVSLFWYQQALGQGPEFLTYFQNEAQLDKSGLPSDRFFAERPEGSVSTLKIQRTQQEDSAVYLCASSLAFTGLDTNYGYTFGSGTRLTVV.

This clone was recorded a few times. The CDR3 sequence: CASSRYDQPQHF. The CDR3 DNA reads as TGTGCCAGCAGTCGTTATGATCAGCCCCAGCATTTT. The chain uses TRBV25-1 and TRBJ1-5; no firm D call. The CDR3 length is 12 residues. Trimming shortened V by 5 bases and J by 5 bases, and 7 bases separated the two germline ends. The germline V gene encodes CDR1 MGHDK and CDR2 SYGVNS.

This clone appeared once. The DNA for the CDR3 is TGTGCCAGCAGCGCGCTAACAGGGGGCAATTCACCCCTCCACTTT. Translating gives CASSALTGGNSPLHF. This chain links TRBV9 with TRBJ1-6; 9 bases are a match to TRBD1. Germline CDR1 SGDLS, CDR2 YYNGEE. Trimming took 3 bases from V and 7 from J; bases not matched to a gene: 5. The CDR3 consists of 15 residues.

This clone was found once. This chain links TRBV6-1 with TRBJ1-1, with D perhaps TRBD1 (5 bases). CDR1 and CDR2 from the germline V gene are MNHNS and SASEGT. Between the trimmed V and J ends, which lost 5 bases and 3 bases, there was a span of 10 bases. This CDR3 is built from 13 residues. The CDR3 nucleotides are TGTGCCAGCAGTTATACGGGGGACACTGAAGCTTTCTTT. It translates to CASSYTGDTEAFF.

The chain employs TRBV2 and TRBJ2-1; 9 bases match TRBD1. Germline trimming cut 6 bases from V and 8 bases from J; bases unmatched to any gene: 8. Germline values: CDR1 SNHLY, CDR2 FYNNEI. This CDR3 is 14 amino acids long. The CDR3 sequence: CASRPGQGGHEQFF. The DNA of the CDR3 is TGTGCCAGCAGGCCGGGACAGGGTGGGCATGAGCAGTTCTTC.

The chain joins TRBV15 to TRBJ1-5; 12 bases are a match to TRBD1. V dropped 2 bases and J dropped 6; count of bases not matched to a gene: 5. Germline V gene data show CDR1 as LNHNV and CDR2 as YYDKDF (reference sequence). The CDR3 has 16 amino acids. DNA of the CDR3: TGTGCCACCAGCAGATCCGGGACAGGGGGCTCTCAGCCCCAGCATTTT. Its protein product is CATSRSGTGGSQPQHF.

The gene calls are TRBV4-3 and TRBJ2-7; perhaps TRBD2 as D (6 bases). The CDR3 has 15 residues. Germline assignment: CDR1 LGHNA and CDR2 YSLEER. With 0 bases removed from V and 3 bases from J, the gap between germline ends came to 12 bases. The CDR3 loop is CASSQEVGLLYEQYF. The CDR3 DNA reads as TGCGCCAGCAGCCAAGAGGTGGGACTTCTCTACGAGCAGTACTTC.

The chain's CDR3 is CASSQGMEEAFF. CDR3 coding DNA: TGTGCCAGCAGCCAAGGTATGGAGGAAGCTTTCTTT. V gene TRBV28 combines with J gene TRBJ1-1; unclear D gene. Germline V gene sequence: CDR1 MDHEN, CDR2 SYDVKM. This CDR3 has 12 amino acids. V lost 6 bases and J lost 8, with 13 bases in between.

V usage is TRBV4-3 and J usage is TRBJ1-1, with 7 bases that match TRBD1. The ends lost 0 bases at V and 10 bases at J; junction bases unmatched: 11. From germline, CDR1 is LGHNA and CDR2 YSLEER. The CDR3 sequence is 15 residues long. The CDR3 DNA sequence: TGCGCCAGCAGCCAAGATCGACAGGGTCTTAGGTTAGCTTTCTTT. This sequence encodes CASSQDRQGLRLAFF.

The rearrangement joins TRBV5-8 to TRBJ2-4, with D possibly matching TRBD2 (6 bases). Germline CDR1 SGHTS, CDR2 YDEGEE. The CDR3 runs to 12 residues. V shed 5 bases and J shed 7 bases, with 10 bases lying between them. The CDR3 spells CASRGGSNIQYF. The CDR3 bases are TGTGCCAGCAGGGGGGGTTCGAACATTCAGTACTTC.

The rearrangement joins TRBV19 to TRBJ2-7, with 9 bases that match TRBD1. Per the germline V gene, CDR1 is LNHDA and CDR2 is SQIVND (reference sequence). V gave up 7 bases and J gave up 1 base; unmatched junction bases: 11. The CDR3 covers 16 residues. The CDR3 reads CASTPTGTGSSYEQYF. CDR3 DNA: TGTGCCAGTACCCCCACCGGGACAGGGAGTTCCTACGAGCAGTACTTC. The variable domain in full, with the rest retrieved from reference TRBV19 and TRBJ2-7, is DGGITQSPKYLFRKEGQNVTLSCEQNLNHDAMYWYRQDPGQGLRLIYYSQIVNDFQKGDIAEGYSVSREKKESFPLTVTSAQKNPTAFYLCASTPTGTGSSYEQYFGPGTRLTVT.

The rearrangement uses TRBV7-9 and TRBJ1-2, with D maybe TRBD1 (5 bases). The CDR3 spans 15 residues. With 1 base removed from V and 4 bases from J, the gap between germline ends came to 13 bases. Germline loops: CDR1 SEHNR, CDR2 FQNEAQ (reference sequence). In DNA, the CDR3 is TGTGCCAGCAGCTTAGATGTGACAGTACCCTATGGCTACACCTTC. This gives the protein CASSLDVTVPYGYTF.

This chain connects TRBV7-6 to TRBJ2-5, with 10 bases lining up with TRBD2. The CDR3 is 17 amino acids. The J segment lost 4 bases and the V segment lost 1 base, leaving 9 bases of the junction unmatched. CDR1 and CDR2 from the germline V gene are SGHVS and FNYEAQ. The CDR3 coding sequence is TGTGCCAGCAGCTTAGGAGTACCAGCGGGGGGGCTAGAGACCCAGTACTTC. Protein sequence: CASSLGVPAGGLETQYF.